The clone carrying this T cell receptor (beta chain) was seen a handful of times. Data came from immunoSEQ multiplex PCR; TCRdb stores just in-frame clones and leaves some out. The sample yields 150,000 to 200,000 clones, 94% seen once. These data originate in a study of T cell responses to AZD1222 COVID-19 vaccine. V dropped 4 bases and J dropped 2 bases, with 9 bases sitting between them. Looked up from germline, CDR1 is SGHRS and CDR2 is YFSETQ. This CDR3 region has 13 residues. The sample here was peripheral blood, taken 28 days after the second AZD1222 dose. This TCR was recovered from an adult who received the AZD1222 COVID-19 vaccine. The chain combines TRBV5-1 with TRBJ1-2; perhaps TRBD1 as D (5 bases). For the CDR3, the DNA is TGCGCCAGCAGCAGGGGCACAAACTATGGCTACACCTTC. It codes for CASSRGTNYGYTF.